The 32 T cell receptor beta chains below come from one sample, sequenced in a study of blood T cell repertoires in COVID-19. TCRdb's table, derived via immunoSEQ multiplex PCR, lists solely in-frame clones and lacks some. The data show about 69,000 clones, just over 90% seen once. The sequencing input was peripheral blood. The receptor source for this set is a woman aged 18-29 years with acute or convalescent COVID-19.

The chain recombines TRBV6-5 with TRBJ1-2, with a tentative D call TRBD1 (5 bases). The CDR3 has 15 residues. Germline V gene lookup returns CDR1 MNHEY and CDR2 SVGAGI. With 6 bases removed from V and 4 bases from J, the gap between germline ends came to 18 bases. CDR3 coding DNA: TGTGCCAGCAGCCACGGAGTCCGGGGGGGCTATGGCTACACCTTC. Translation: CASSHGVRGGYGYTF.

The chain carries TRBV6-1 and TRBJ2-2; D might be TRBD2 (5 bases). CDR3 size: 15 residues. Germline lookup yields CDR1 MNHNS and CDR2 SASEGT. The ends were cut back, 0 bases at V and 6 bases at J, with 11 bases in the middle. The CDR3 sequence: CASSEALGDSGELFF. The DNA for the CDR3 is TGTGCCAGCAGTGAAGCGCTCGGGGATTCCGGGGAGCTGTTTTTT.

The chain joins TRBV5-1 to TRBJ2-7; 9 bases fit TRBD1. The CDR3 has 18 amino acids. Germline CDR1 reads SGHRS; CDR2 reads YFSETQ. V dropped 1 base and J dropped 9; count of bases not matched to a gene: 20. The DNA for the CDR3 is TGCGCCAGCAGCTTGACCTACGTGACCGGGACAGGGAGAATCGGGCAGTACTTC. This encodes CASSLTYVTGTGRIGQYF. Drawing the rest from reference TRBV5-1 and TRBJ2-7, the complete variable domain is KAGVTQTPRYLIKTRGQQVTLSCSPISGHRSVSWYQQTPGQGLQFLFEYFSETQRNKGNFPGRFSGRQFSNSRSEMNVSTLELGDSALYLCASSLTYVTGTGRIGQYFGPGTRLTVT.

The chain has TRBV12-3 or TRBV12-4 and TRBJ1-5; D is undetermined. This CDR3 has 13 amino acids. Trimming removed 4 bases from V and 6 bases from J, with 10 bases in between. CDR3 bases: TGTGCCAGCAGTTCTTCCGCGGGTCAGCCCCAGCATTTT. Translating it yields CASSSSAGQPQHF.

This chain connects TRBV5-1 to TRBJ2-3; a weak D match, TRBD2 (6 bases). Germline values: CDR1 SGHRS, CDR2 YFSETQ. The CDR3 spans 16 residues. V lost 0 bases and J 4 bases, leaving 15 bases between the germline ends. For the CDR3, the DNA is TGCGCCAGCAGCTTGGCCGGGCGGGGCGGGGCAGATACGCAGTATTTT. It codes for CASSLAGRGGADTQYF.

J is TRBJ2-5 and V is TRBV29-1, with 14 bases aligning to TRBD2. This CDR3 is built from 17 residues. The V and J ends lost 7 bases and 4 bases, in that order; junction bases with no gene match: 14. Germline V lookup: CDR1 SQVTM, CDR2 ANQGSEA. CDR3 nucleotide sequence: TGCAGCGGGGCAGGGACTAGCGGGAGTTCATTACTAGAGACCCAGTACTTC. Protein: CSGAGTSGSSLLETQYF.

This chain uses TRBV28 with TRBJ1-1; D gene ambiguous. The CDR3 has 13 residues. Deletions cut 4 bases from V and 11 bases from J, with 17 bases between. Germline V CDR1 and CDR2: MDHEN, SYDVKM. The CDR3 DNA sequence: TGTGCCAGCAGTTCCTCCGGGAGGGCAGGCGCTTTCTTT. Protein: CASSSSGRAGAFF.

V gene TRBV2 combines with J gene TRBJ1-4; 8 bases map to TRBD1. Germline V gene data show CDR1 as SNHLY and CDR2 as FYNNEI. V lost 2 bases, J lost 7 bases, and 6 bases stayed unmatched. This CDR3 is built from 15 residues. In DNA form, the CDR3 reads TGTGCCAGCAGTGAACCTTGGACAGGGAGTGAAAAACTGTTTTTT. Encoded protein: CASSEPWTGSEKLFF.

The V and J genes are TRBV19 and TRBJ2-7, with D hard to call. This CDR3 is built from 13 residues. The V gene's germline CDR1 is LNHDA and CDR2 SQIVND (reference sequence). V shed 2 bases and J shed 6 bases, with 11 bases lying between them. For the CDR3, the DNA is TGTGCCAGTAGTATAACTCTAGAAGGCGAGCAGTACTTC. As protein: CASSITLEGEQYF.

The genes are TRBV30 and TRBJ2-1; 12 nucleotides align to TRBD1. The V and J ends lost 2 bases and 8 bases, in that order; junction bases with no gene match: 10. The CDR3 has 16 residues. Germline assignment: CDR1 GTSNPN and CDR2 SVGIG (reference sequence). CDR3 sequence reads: CAWSLMGQGAHHEQFF. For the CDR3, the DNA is TGTGCCTGGAGTCTGATGGGACAGGGGGCGCATCATGAGCAGTTCTTC.

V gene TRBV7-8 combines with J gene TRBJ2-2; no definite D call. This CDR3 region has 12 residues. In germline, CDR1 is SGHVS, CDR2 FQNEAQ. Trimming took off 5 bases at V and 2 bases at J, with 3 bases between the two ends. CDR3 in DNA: TGTGCCAGCAGCATAAACACCGGGGAGCTGTTTTTT. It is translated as CASSINTGELFF.

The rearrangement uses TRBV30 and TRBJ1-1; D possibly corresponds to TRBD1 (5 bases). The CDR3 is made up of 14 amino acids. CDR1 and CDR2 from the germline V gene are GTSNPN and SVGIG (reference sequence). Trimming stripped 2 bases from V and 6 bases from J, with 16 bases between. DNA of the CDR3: TGTGCCTGGAGTCCCCTCGGAACAGGCGCTGAAGCTTTCTTT. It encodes CAWSPLGTGAEAFF.

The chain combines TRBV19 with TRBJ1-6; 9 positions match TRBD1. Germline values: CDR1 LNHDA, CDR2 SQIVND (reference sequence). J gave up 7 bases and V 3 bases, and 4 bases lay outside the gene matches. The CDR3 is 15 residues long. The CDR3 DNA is TGTGCCAGTAGTATGAGGACAGGGGCAAATTCACCCCTCCACTTT. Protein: CASSMRTGANSPLHF.

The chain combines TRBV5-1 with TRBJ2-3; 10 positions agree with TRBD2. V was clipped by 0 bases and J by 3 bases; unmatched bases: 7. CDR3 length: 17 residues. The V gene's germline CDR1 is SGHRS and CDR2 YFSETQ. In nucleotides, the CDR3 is TGCGCCAGCAGCTTGGTCGGAGCGGGAGGGCCAACAGATACGCAGTATTTT. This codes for CASSLVGAGGPTDTQYF. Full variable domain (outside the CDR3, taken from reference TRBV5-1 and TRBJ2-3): KAGVTQTPRYLIKTRGQQVTLSCSPISGHRSVSWYQQTPGQGLQFLFEYFSETQRNKGNFPGRFSGRQFSNSRSEMNVSTLELGDSALYLCASSLVGAGGPTDTQYFGPGTRLTVL.

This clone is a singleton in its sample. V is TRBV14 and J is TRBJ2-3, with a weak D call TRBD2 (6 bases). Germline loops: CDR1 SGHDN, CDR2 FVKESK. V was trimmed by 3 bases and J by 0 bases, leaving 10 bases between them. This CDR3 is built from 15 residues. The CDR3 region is CASSQWRGSTDTQYF. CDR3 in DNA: TGTGCCAGCAGCCAGTGGAGGGGTAGCACAGATACGCAGTATTTT.

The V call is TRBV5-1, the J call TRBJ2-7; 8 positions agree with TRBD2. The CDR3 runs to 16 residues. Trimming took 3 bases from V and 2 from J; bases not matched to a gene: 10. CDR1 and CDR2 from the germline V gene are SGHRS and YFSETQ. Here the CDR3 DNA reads TGCGCCAGCAGCTACGTCCGGGGGGGCGGACCCTACGAGCAGTACTTC. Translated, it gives CASSYVRGGGPYEQYF. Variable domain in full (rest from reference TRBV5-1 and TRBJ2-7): KAGVTQTPRYLIKTRGQQVTLSCSPISGHRSVSWYQQTPGQGLQFLFEYFSETQRNKGNFPGRFSGRQFSNSRSEMNVSTLELGDSALYLCASSYVRGGGPYEQYFGPGTRLTVT.

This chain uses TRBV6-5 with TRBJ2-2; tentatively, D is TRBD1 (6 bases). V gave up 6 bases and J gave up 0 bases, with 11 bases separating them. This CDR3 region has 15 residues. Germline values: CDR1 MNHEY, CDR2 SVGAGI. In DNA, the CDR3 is TGTGCCAGCAGACATGACAGGTCGAACACCGGGGAGCTGTTTTTT. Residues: CASRHDRSNTGELFF.

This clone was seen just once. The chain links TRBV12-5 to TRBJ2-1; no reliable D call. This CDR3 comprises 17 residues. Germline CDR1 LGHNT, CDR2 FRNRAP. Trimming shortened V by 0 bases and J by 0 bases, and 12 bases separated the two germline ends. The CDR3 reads CASGLVLRGSSYNEQFF. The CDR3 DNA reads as TGTGCTAGTGGTTTGGTTCTACGCGGAAGCTCCTACAATGAGCAGTTCTTC.

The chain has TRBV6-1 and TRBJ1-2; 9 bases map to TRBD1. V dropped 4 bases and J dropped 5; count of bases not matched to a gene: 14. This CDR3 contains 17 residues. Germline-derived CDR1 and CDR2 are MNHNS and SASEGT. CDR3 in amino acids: CASSGTEGQGKRYGYTF. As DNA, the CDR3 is TGTGCCAGCAGTGGCACCGAAGGACAGGGGAAGCGGTATGGCTACACCTTC.

The CDR3 region is CAISAGTSGPSYEQYF. The CDR3 region has the DNA TGTGCCATCTCAGCCGGGACTAGCGGGCCATCCTACGAGCAGTACTTC. The chain is built from TRBV10-3 and TRBJ2-7, with 12 nucleotides matching TRBD2. Germline CDR1 ENHRY, CDR2 SYGVKD. Germline trimming cut 8 bases from V and 1 base from J; bases unmatched to any gene: 9. The CDR3 runs 16 residues.

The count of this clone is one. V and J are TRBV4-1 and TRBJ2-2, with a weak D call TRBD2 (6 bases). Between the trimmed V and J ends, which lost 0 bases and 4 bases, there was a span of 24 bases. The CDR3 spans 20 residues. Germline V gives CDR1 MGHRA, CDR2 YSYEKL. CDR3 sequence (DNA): TGCGCCAGCAGCCAAGAATCGGGCGGGATCCTCCCCGAGGGCACCGGGGAGCTGTTTTTT. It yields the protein CASSQESGGILPEGTGELFF.

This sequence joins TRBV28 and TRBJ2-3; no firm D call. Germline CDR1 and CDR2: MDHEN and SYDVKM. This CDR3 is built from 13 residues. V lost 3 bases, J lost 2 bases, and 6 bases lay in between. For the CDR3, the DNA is TGTGCCAGCAGTTTCTCAGACACAGATACGCAGTATTTT. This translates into CASSFSDTDTQYF.

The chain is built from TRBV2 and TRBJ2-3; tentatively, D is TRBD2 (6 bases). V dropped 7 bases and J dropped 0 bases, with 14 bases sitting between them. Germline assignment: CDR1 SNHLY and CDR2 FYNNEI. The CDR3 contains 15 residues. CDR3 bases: TGTGCCAGCAAGGCCCTGGGGGGTAGCACAGATACGCAGTATTTT. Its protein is CASKALGGSTDTQYF.

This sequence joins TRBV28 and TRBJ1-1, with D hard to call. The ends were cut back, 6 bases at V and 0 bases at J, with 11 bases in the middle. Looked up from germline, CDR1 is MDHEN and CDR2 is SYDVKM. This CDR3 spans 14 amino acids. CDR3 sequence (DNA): TGTGCCAGCAGATACCCACTCATGAACACTGAAGCTTTCTTT. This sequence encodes CASRYPLMNTEAFF.

CDR3 sequence: CASNTPGLAGVGNEQFF. The CDR3 coding sequence is TGTGCCAGCAACACACCGGGACTAGCGGGGGTGGGCAATGAGCAGTTCTTC. The chain carries TRBV28 and TRBJ2-1, with 14 bases identical to TRBD2. Losses at the gene ends were 7 bases for V and 6 bases for J; bases not matched to a gene: 11. The CDR3 is 17 amino acids. Germline-derived CDR1 and CDR2 are MDHEN and SYDVKM.

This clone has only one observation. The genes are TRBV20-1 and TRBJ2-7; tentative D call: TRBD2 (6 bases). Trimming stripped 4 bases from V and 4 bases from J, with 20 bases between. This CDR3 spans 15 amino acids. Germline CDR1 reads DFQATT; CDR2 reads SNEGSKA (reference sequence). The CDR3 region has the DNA TGCAGTGCTACTGAAGAACGTAGCGGATCATACGAGCAGTACTTC. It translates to CSATEERSGSYEQYF.

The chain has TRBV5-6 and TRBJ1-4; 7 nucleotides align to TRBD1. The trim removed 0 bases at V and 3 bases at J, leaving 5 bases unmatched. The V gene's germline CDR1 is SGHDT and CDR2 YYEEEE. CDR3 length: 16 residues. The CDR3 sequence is CASSLGTGDANEKLFF. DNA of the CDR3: TGTGCCAGCAGCTTGGGTACAGGGGACGCTAATGAAAAACTGTTTTTT.

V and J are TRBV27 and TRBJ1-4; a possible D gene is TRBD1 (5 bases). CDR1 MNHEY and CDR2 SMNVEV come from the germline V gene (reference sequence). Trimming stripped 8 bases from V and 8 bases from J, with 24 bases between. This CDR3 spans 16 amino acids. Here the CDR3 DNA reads TGTGCCAGCGCCAGCCCCGGACAAACCCAAGGGGAAAAACTGTTTTTT. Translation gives CASASPGQTQGEKLFF. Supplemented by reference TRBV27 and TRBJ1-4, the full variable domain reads EAQVTQNPRYLITVTGKKLTVTCSQNMNHEYMSWYRQDPGLGLRQIYYSMNVEVTDKGDVPEGYKVSRKEKRNFPLILESPSPNQTSLYFCASASPGQTQGEKLFFGSGTQLSVL.

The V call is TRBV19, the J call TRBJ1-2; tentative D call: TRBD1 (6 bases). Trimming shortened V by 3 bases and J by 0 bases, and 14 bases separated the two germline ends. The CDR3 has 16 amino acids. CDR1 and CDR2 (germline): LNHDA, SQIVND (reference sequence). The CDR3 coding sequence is TGTGCCAGTAGTATTGGGGGCCGGCCAGCTAACTATGGCTACACCTTC. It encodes CASSIGGRPANYGYTF.

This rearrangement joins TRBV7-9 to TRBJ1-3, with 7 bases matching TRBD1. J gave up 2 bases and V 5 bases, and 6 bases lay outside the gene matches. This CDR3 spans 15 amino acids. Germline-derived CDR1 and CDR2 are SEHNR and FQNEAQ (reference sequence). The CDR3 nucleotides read TGTGCCAGCAGCCCTCCCGGGACAGCTGGAAACACCATATATTTT. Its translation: CASSPPGTAGNTIYF.

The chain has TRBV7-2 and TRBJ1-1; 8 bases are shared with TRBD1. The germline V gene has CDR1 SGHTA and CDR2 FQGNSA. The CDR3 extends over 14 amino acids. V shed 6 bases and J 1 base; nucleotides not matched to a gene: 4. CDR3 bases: TGTGCCAGCAGGAAGACAGGGGCGAACACTGAAGCTTTCTTT. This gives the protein CASRKTGANTEAFF.

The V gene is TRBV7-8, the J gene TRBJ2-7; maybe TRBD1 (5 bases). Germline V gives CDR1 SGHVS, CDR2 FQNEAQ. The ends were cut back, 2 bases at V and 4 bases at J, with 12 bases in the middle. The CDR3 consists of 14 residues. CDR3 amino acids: CASSLQDIDYEQYF. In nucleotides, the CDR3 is TGTGCCAGCAGCTTACAGGACATCGATTACGAGCAGTACTTC.